Shown below are 23 T cell receptor beta chains from a single sample sequenced in a study of tissue T cells after allogeneic stem cell transplantation. Produced via immunoSEQ multiplex PCR; TCRdb's table is partial and in-frame only. The data show about 17,000 clones, about 70% seen once. The specimen was spleen. All receptors derive from a female BALB/c mouse in good health. For this strain, the MHC haplotype corresponds to H2-d.

In regard to this clone: The gene names here belong to mouse. The read ends 1 residue shy of where the CDR3 ends; the end is completed using the germline J gene. The rearrangement uses TRBV24 and TRBJ2-2, with 7 bases that match TRBD1. The CDR3 consists of 15 residues. V lost 2 bases to trimming and J lost 0 bases; unmatched junction nucleotides: 0. From germline, CDR1 is KGHTA and CDR2 FRNEEI. The CDR3 protein is CASSLGQANTGQLYF. Partial CDR3 DNA: TGTGCCAGCAGTCTGGGACAGGCAAACACCGGGCAGCTCTAC.

A note on this clone: Mouse names are used for the genes. The read terminates 1 residue before the CDR3 end, so the remaining end is supplied by the germline J gene. The V call is TRBV19, the J call TRBJ2-3; 12 nucleotides line up with TRBD2. Germline lookup yields CDR1 FNHDT and CDR2 SITEND (reference sequence). This CDR3 comprises 16 residues. The junction had 2 bases not matched to a gene; V was cut back by 3 bases and J by 0 bases. CDR3 DNA, as far as it was read: TGTGCCAGCAGTAAGACTGGGGGGGCTAGTGCAGAAACGCTGTAT. Protein sequence: CASSKTGGASAETLY. The complete CDR3 protein is CASSKTGGASAETLYF. Drawing the rest from reference TRBV19 and TRBJ2-3, the complete variable domain is GGIITQTPKFLIGQEGQKLTLKCQQNFNHDTMYWYRQDSGKGLRLIYYSITENDLQKGDLSEGYDASREKKSSFSLTVTSAQKNEMAVFLCASSKTGGASAETLYFGSGTRLTVL.

Of note for this clone: The genes and germline here are from mouse. The DNA ends 1 residue before the CDR3 does, and the rest of the CDR3 is filled in from the germline J gene. The rearrangement links TRBV3 to TRBJ2-1, with TRBD2 matching 7 bases. This CDR3 comprises 14 residues. CDR1 and CDR2 (germline): SNHLY, FYNGKV (reference sequence). The junction had 2 bases not matched to a gene; V was cut back by 3 bases and J by 3 bases. The CDR3 here is CASSLDWPYAEQFF. The CDR3 DNA, read in part, is TGTGCCAGCAGCTTGGACTGGCCCTATGCTGAGCAGTTC. The full variable domain, in which reference TRBV3 and TRBJ2-1 provide the parts outside the CDR3, is GPKVLQIPSHQIIDMGQMVTLNCDPVSNHLYFYWYKQILGQQMEFLVNFYNGKVMEKSKLFKDQFSVERPDGSYFTLKIQPTALEDSAVYFCASSLDWPYAEQFFGPGTRLTVL.

In regard to this clone: Germline and genes here are mouse. With the read ending 1 residue before the CDR3 end, the germline J gene is used to fill in that end. The rearrangement links TRBV13-3 to TRBJ1-4; D remains unclear. V was pared by 0 bases and J by 6 bases, with 9 bases between. Germline CDR1 NNHDY, CDR2 SYVADS. This CDR3 region has 14 residues. The sequenced part of the CDR3 DNA is TGTGCCAGCAGTGATGCACGTACGGACGAAAGATTATTT. It codes for CASSDARTDERLF. The full-length CDR3 reads as CASSDARTDERLFF.

Turning to this clone: All gene names here are mouse names. Here the CDR3 reads CASSQEGNTNTEVFF. Incomplete CDR3 DNA: TGTGCCAGCAGCCAAGAGGGCAACACAAACACAGAAGTCTTC. The rearrangement links TRBV5 to TRBJ1-1; D uncertain. The read stops 1 residue short of the end of the CDR3; the missing end is completed from the germline J gene. Germline loops: CDR1 LGHNA, CDR2 YNLKQL (reference sequence). The CDR3 is made up of 15 amino acids. V was clipped by 0 bases and J by 0 bases, with 8 bases between them.

As concerns this clone: The gene names given are mouse names. The read stops 1 residue short of the end of the CDR3; the missing end is completed from the germline J gene. The chain is built from TRBV12-1 and TRBJ1-2, with 9 bases fitting TRBD1. In germline, CDR1 is SGHSN, CDR2 HYEKVE. CDR3 length: 15 amino acids. V lost 2 bases and J lost 2; bases outside the gene matches: 5. The sequenced part of the CDR3 DNA is TGTGCCAGCTCTCCCTCCGGGACAGGGAACTCCGACTACACC. Encoded protein: CASSPSGTGNSDYT. The CDR3 as a whole reads CASSPSGTGNSDYTF.

Of note for this clone: All gene names here are mouse names. The CDR3: CASSLPGHLNERLFF. The DNA read from the CDR3 is TGTGCCAGCAGTCTCCCGGGACACCTTAACGAAAGATTATTT. The V gene is TRBV19, the J gene TRBJ1-4; D may be TRBD1 (6 bases). The read terminates 1 residue ahead of where the CDR3 ends, so the germline J gene completes it. Trimming removed 4 bases at V and 5 bases at J, with 15 bases between. CDR1 is FNHDT and CDR2 is SITEND in the germline V gene (reference sequence). This CDR3 is 15 amino acids long.

Worth noting for this clone: The listed genes are named as in mouse. The read finishes 1 residue shy of the CDR3 end, and the germline J gene is used to complete it. The V and J genes are TRBV2 and TRBJ1-2; 9 nucleotides align to TRBD1. CDR3 size: 15 residues. From germline, CDR1 is LGHNA and CDR2 YSYQKL. V dropped 0 bases and J dropped 2; count of bases not matched to a gene: 1. The DNA read from the CDR3 is TGTGCCAGCAGCCAAGAGGGGACAGGGAACTCCGACTACACC. Its protein product is CASSQEGTGNSDYT. The whole CDR3 region reads CASSQEGTGNSDYTF. Full variable domain (rest looked up from reference TRBV2 and TRBJ1-2): DPKIIQKPKYLVAVTGSEKILICEQYLGHNAMYWYRQSAKKPLEFMFSYSYQKLMDNQTASSRFQPQSSKKNHLDLQITALKPDDSATYFCASSQEGTGNSDYTFGSGTRLLVI.

As regards this clone: Genes and germline come from the mouse. CDR3 in amino acids: CASSLAGANSPLYF. The CDR3 DNA, read in part, is TGTGCCAGCAGCCTCGCAGGGGCTAATTCGCCCCTCTAC. The chain recombines TRBV4 with TRBJ1-6; D might be TRBD1 (6 bases). The sequenced fragment ends 1 residue before the CDR3 boundary, so the rest is inferred from the germline J gene. TRBJ1-6 is given ORF status, its function remaining uncertain. V was pared by 5 bases and J by 6 bases, with 11 bases between. The germline gives CDR1 LGHDT, CDR2 YNNKQL (reference sequence). This CDR3 is built from 14 residues.

As concerns this clone: Gene names follow the mouse nomenclature. The read terminates 1 residue before the CDR3 end, so the remaining end is supplied by the germline J gene. The chain is built from TRBV13-2 and TRBJ1-3, with a possible D match to TRBD1 (5 bases). The CDR3 covers 13 residues. CDR1 and CDR2 from the germline V gene are NNHNN and SYGAGS (reference sequence). The V end lost 0 bases, the J end lost 10 bases, and 11 bases lay between the germline ends. Incomplete CDR3 DNA: TGTGCCAGCGGTGATGCCCGACAGATGACGCTCTAT. Its translation: CASGDARQMTLY. The complete CDR3 reads CASGDARQMTLYF.

Notes on this clone: Gene and germline names: mouse. The CDR3 end is not reached by the read, which stops 1 residue before it; the germline J gene fills it in. V usage is TRBV13-1 and J usage is TRBJ2-5; D is ambiguous. Trimming left V 0 bases short and J 3 bases short, with 8 bases between. CDR1 and CDR2 from the germline V gene are NSHNY and SYGAGN. The CDR3 has 14 residues. The CDR3 is CASSDEQIQDTQYF. CDR3 DNA (partial): TGTGCCAGCAGTGATGAACAAATTCAAGACACCCAGTAC.

For this clone: Genes and germline come from the mouse. The read ends 1 residue before the CDR3 terminus; that terminus is restored from the germline J gene. The chain is built from TRBV13-1 and TRBJ2-1; TRBD2 matches 7 bases. The V and J ends lost 1 base and 3 bases, in that order; junction bases with no gene match: 7. This CDR3 is built from 16 residues. In germline, CDR1 is NSHNY, CDR2 SYGAGN. The chain's CDR3 is CASSDWLGESYAEQFF. The CDR3 bases that were read are TGTGCCAGCAGTGATTGGCTGGGGGAGAGCTATGCTGAGCAGTTC.

For this clone: The gene names given are mouse names. The read finishes 1 residue shy of the CDR3 end, and the germline J gene is used to complete it. The V gene is TRBV13-3, the J gene TRBJ2-7, with 7 bases identical to TRBD2. Germline V gene sequence: CDR1 NNHDY, CDR2 SYVADS. J was trimmed by 0 bases and V by 3 bases; bases with no gene match: 3. The CDR3 is 14 amino acids. CDR3 residues: CASSGGGSSYEQYF. CDR3 bases read: TGTGCCAGCAGTGGGGGGGGGAGCTCCTATGAACAGTAC.

On this clone itself: Each gene name is a mouse one. The read falls 1 residue short of the CDR3 end, and the missing part is taken from the germline J gene. The genes are TRBV5 and TRBJ2-5, with 8 bases that match TRBD1. V shed 5 bases and J 0 bases; nucleotides not matched to a gene: 4. The CDR3 extends over 15 amino acids. Germline CDR1 is LGHNA and CDR2 is YNLKQL (reference sequence). The CDR3 reads CASSTRDRNQDTQYF. The sequenced part of the CDR3 DNA is TGTGCCAGCAGCACCCGGGACAGGAACCAAGACACCCAGTAC.

With regard to this clone: The gene names here belong to mouse. The CDR3 end lies 1 residue beyond the end of the read and is filled in from the germline J gene. The rearrangement uses TRBV1 and TRBJ1-6; no firm D call. TRBJ1-6 is annotated as an ORF whose role is uncertain. Trimming stripped 0 bases from V and 6 bases from J, with 12 bases between. Germline V gene lookup returns CDR1 NSQYPW and CDR2 LRSPGD (reference sequence). The length of the CDR3 is 16 residues. The sequenced part of the CDR3 DNA is TGCACCTGCAGTGCAGATAACGGCCCCCTTAATTCGCCCCTCTAC. The encoded protein is CTCSADNGPLNSPLY. The full CDR3 protein reads CTCSADNGPLNSPLYF.

A remark on this clone: Gene names are the mouse ones. The CDR3 extends 1 residue past the end of the read, so its final part is completed from the germline J gene. The chain has TRBV29 and TRBJ1-4; the match to TRBD1 covers 12 bases. This CDR3 region has 14 residues. The V gene's germline CDR1 is MSHET and CDR2 SYDVDS. Incomplete CDR3 DNA: TGTGCCGGGGGACAGGGGGCGCATGGCGAAAGATTATTT. Its translation is CAGGQGAHGERLF. The whole CDR3 region reads CAGGQGAHGERLFF.

A remark on this clone: Genes and germline are mouse. Read sequence stops 1 residue before the CDR3 end, and the germline J gene provides the missing end. This chain uses TRBV20 with TRBJ2-5, with D uncertain. V was clipped by 0 bases and J by 3 bases, with 10 bases between them. CDR3 length: 14 residues. Germline V lookup: CDR1 GFQATS, CDR2 STVNSAI. The CDR3 sequence: CGARDRGKQDTQYF. Partial CDR3 DNA: TGTGGTGCTAGGGATAGAGGGAAACAAGACACCCAGTAC.

In its sample, this clone was seen a few times. Mouse names are used for the genes. The read terminates 1 residue before the CDR3 end, so the remaining end is supplied by the germline J gene. The chain joins TRBV13-3 to TRBJ2-1; 10 nucleotides line up with TRBD2. CDR3 length: 15 amino acids. CDR1 and CDR2 from the germline V gene are NNHDY and SYVADS. Unmatched junction bases numbered 5, after V lost 5 bases and J lost 3 bases. The sequenced CDR3 bases are TGTGCCAGCAGCCCCGACTGGGGGGCCTATGCTGAGCAGTTC. Its protein product is CASSPDWGAYAEQF. In full, the CDR3 is CASSPDWGAYAEQFF.

To note about this clone: Gene names follow the mouse nomenclature. The read gets to within 1 residue of the CDR3 end, and the germline J gene fills in the rest. The chain uses TRBV4 and TRBJ2-7; the match to TRBD1 covers 8 bases. The V gene end was trimmed by 4 bases and the J gene end by 6 bases; junction bases not matched to a gene: 5. The CDR3 totals 13 residues. Germline lookup yields CDR1 LGHDT and CDR2 YNNKQL (reference sequence). CDR3 sequence: CASSFQGALEQYF. The CDR3 DNA, read in part, is TGTGCCAGCAGCTTCCAGGGGGCGCTTGAACAGTAC.

On this clone: Mouse gene names apply. The DNA ends 1 residue before the CDR3 does, and the rest of the CDR3 is filled in from the germline J gene. This sequence joins TRBV13-2 and TRBJ1-3; 7 bases are a match to TRBD1. This CDR3 spans 15 amino acids. Germline CDR1 is NNHNN and CDR2 is SYGAGS (reference sequence). V lost 3 bases to trimming and J lost 0 bases; unmatched junction nucleotides: 3. The CDR3 is CASGGGTVSGNTLYF. The sequenced CDR3 bases are TGTGCCAGCGGTGGCGGGACAGTTTCTGGAAATACGCTCTAT.

Of note for this clone: All gene names here are mouse names. The read ends 1 residue early relative to the CDR3; the germline J gene fills the gap. The rearrangement uses TRBV4 and TRBJ2-3; 9 bases are shared with TRBD1. With V trimmed by 5 bases and J by 1 base, 4 bases remained unmatched. The CDR3 totals 15 residues. Germline V CDR1 and CDR2: LGHDT, YNNKQL (reference sequence). The covered CDR3 bases are TGTGCCAGCAGCCTCCGGGACAGGGGTGCAGAAACGCTGTAT. As protein: CASSLRDRGAETLY. The full CDR3 protein is CASSLRDRGAETLYF.

On this clone itself: Germline and genes here are mouse. Read coverage stops 1 residue before the CDR3 terminus; the germline J gene supplies the remainder. The V call is TRBV13-1, the J call TRBJ1-4, with TRBD1 identical over 12 bases. The CDR3 runs to 15 residues. Losses at the gene ends were 3 bases for V and 6 bases for J; bases not matched to a gene: 3. Germline CDR1 reads NSHNY; CDR2 reads SYGAGN. This chain's CDR3 is CASSAGTGGYERLFF. CDR3 DNA, as far as it was read: TGTGCCAGCAGTGCCGGGACAGGGGGCTACGAAAGATTATTT.

As to this clone: Gene names follow the mouse nomenclature. The DNA ends 1 residue before the CDR3 does, and the rest of the CDR3 is filled in from the germline J gene. The chain has TRBV13-2 and TRBJ1-2; D remains ambiguous. The germline CDR1 and CDR2 sequences are NNHNN and SYGAGS (reference sequence). The germline V and J ends were trimmed by 0 bases and 3 bases, with 6 bases remaining between them. The CDR3 is 13 residues long. CDR3 DNA, as far as it was read: TGTGCCAGCGGTGATGGGGGAGACTCCGACTACACC. This translates into CASGDGGDSDYT. The entire CDR3 protein reads CASGDGGDSDYTF.